Listed here are 32 T cell receptor beta chains from one sample, sequenced in a study of regulatory T cells in long-lasting Graves disease. Time point reported: newly diagnosed GD, antithyroid drugs for less than 3 months. The TCR library was made from RNA that had been extracted from PBMCs in TRIzol. Arm-PCR with iRepertoire HTBI primers amplified the CDR3 regions for these TCR beta libraries. TCRdb reanalysed the multiplex PCR reads using MiXCR and keeps one entry per CDR3 protein. The repertoire has roughly 320,000 distinct CDR3 sequences, 16% of them found once; the top ten carry 30%. The same data also contributed to another study, on T cells in Graves' hyperthyroidism and ophthalmopathy.

The sample consisted of peripheral blood mononuclear cells (PBMCs), taken at new diagnosis, from a patient treated with antithyroid drugs. Receptors originate from a man in his forties with Graves disease.

This clonotype has only a few counts. The chain joins TRBV7-8 to TRBJ1-3; D is ambiguous. Per germline, CDR1 SGHVS and CDR2 FQNEAQ. The CDR3 extends over 15 amino acids. The V gene lost 6 bases and the J gene lost 0 bases, with 12 bases spanning the gap. The CDR3 nucleotides are TGTGCCAGCAGGTCGAGCCTCCGCTCTGGAAACACCATATATTTT. It is translated as CASRSSLRSGNTIYF.

This clonotype has just a few counts. The chain recombines TRBV20-1 with TRBJ1-1; 7 bases align to TRBD1. V shed 6 bases and J 2 bases; nucleotides not matched to a gene: 6. Germline V gene data show CDR1 as DFQATT and CDR2 as SNEGSKA (reference sequence). This CDR3 has 13 residues. Here the CDR3 reads CSAMGQTNTEAFF. The CDR3 DNA reads TGCAGTGCCATGGGACAGACTAACACTGAAGCTTTCTTT.

This clonotype occurred once. The genes are TRBV4-2 and TRBJ1-1, with D maybe TRBD1 (6 bases). Looked up from germline, CDR1 is LGHNA and CDR2 is YNFKEQ. CDR3 length: 16 amino acids. Trimming removed 0 bases at V and 6 bases at J, with 17 bases between. CDR3 nucleotides: TGTGCCAGCAGCCAAGATAGACTTGGAGGGGGTTCTGAAGCTTTCTTT. It specifies CASSQDRLGGGSEAFF.

This clonotype appeared a few times. The V gene is TRBV29-1, the J gene TRBJ2-3; 9 bases agree with TRBD2. Unmatched junction bases numbered 6, after V lost 4 bases and J lost 4 bases. CDR3 length: 14 amino acids. From germline, CDR1 is SQVTM and CDR2 ANQGSEA. The chain's CDR3 is CSVGLAGNADTQYF. The CDR3 nucleotides read TGCAGCGTTGGGCTAGCGGGGAATGCAGATACGCAGTATTTT.

Ten or more counts support this clonotype. The chain couples TRBV27 to TRBJ2-1; tentatively, D is TRBD2 (6 bases). The V gene lost 5 bases and the J gene lost 4 bases, with 9 bases spanning the gap. The CDR3 contains 13 residues. In germline, CDR1 is MNHEY, CDR2 SMNVEV (reference sequence). The CDR3 spells CASSPGVYNEQFF. The CDR3 nucleotides read TGTGCCAGCAGTCCGGGAGTATACAATGAGCAGTTCTTC.

This clonotype was counted many times. The rearrangement joins TRBV7-3 to TRBJ2-2, with 8 positions matching TRBD1. The CDR3 has 15 amino acids. V was pared by 5 bases and J by 0 bases, with 2 bases of the junction left unmatched. Germline CDR1 SGHTA, CDR2 FQGTGA. CDR3 sequence: CASSQDRANTGELFF. For the CDR3, the DNA is TGTGCCAGCAGCCAGGACAGGGCGAACACCGGGGAGCTGTTTTTT. The full variable domain, its missing parts supplied by reference TRBV7-3 and TRBJ2-2, is GAGVSQTPSNKVTEKGKYVELRCDPISGHTALYWYRQSLGQGPEFLIYFQGTGAADDSGLPNDRFFAVRPEGSVSTLKIQRTERGDSAVYLCASSQDRANTGELFFGEGSRLTVL.

Notes on this clonotype: A much larger clone lies one base from this, so it may be a read error. The chain joins TRBV6-2 or TRBV6-3 to TRBJ2-7, with 10 bases fitting TRBD2. The CDR3 runs to 18 residues. Germline CDR1 reads MNHEY; CDR2 reads SVGEGT. The CDR3 region has the DNA TGTGCCAGCAGTTATACGCTAGCGGGGGTCTCAAGCTCCTACGAGCAGTGCTTC. As protein: CASSYTLAGVSSSYEQCF.

This clonotype was seen a handful of times. This sequence joins TRBV5-1 and TRBJ1-6; weak D call: TRBD1 (5 bases). Germline lookup yields CDR1 SGHRS and CDR2 YFSETQ. CDR3 size: 14 residues. Trimming pared 0 bases from V and 10 bases from J, leaving 11 bases between. CDR3 coding DNA: TGCGCCAGCAGCTTGGGGGGGGTCGGATCACCCCTCCACTTT. Its protein product is CASSLGGVGSPLHF.

The J gene is TRBJ2-5, the V gene TRBV9, with D possibly being TRBD1 (6 bases). The CDR3 runs to 15 residues. Germline values: CDR1 SGDLS, CDR2 YYNGEE. Trimming left V 4 bases short and J 3 bases short, with 16 bases between. The CDR3 reads CASSSLGDTEETQYF. CDR3 coding DNA: TGTGCCAGCAGCTCTCTGGGGGACACTGAAGAGACCCAGTACTTC.

This clonotype occurred many times. The chain joins TRBV2 to TRBJ2-7; 8 bases map to TRBD1. Germline CDR1 SNHLY, CDR2 FYNNEI. This CDR3 spans 13 amino acids. V lost 9 bases and J lost 0; bases outside the gene matches: 4. CDR3 protein: CASRTGPSYEQYF. CDR3 sequence (DNA): TGTGCCAGTCGGACAGGGCCCTCCTACGAGCAGTACTTC.

As regards this clonotype: This sequence may be a read error, since a much larger clone differs from it by one base. The chain recombines TRBV5-1 with TRBJ2-7; the match to TRBD2 covers 8 bases. Trimming removed 4 bases from V and 0 bases from J; junction bases left unmatched: 6. The CDR3 length is 15 residues. Germline CDR1 SGHRS, CDR2 YFSETQ. The CDR3 loop is CASSMGGLDSYEQYF. In nucleotides, the CDR3 is TGCGCCAGCAGCATGGGGGGACTAGACTCCTACGAGCAGTACTTC.

This chain joins TRBV27 and TRBJ2-7; perhaps TRBD1 as D (5 bases). With 0 bases removed from V and 7 bases from J, the gap between germline ends came to 16 bases. The CDR3 has 15 amino acids. Germline CDR1 is MNHEY and CDR2 is SMNVEV (reference sequence). CDR3 residues: CASSLSFGHLGEQYF. The CDR3 DNA is TGTGCCAGCAGTTTATCTTTCGGACATCTTGGAGAGCAGTACTTC.

The sample holds many counts of this clonotype. V is TRBV30 and J is TRBJ2-2; TRBD1 agrees at 9 bases. The CDR3 runs to 13 residues. Germline V gene sequence: CDR1 GTSNPN, CDR2 SVGIG (reference sequence). The DNA of the CDR3 is TGTGGGGGGACAGGGCCGAACACCGGGGAGCTGTTTTTT. This encodes CGGTGPNTGELFF.

This clonotype was picked up many times. The gene calls are TRBV12-3 or TRBV12-4 and TRBJ1-5; 7 nucleotides match TRBD1. The CDR3 spans 14 residues. Losses at the gene ends were 3 bases for V and 6 bases for J; bases not matched to a gene: 5. The CDR3 nucleotides are TGTGCCAGCAGTTTTCTTCAGGGGGGTCAGCCCCAGCATTTT. Protein sequence: CASSFLQGGQPQHF.

This clonotype appeared many times. The V call is TRBV7-2, the J call TRBJ2-7; TRBD2 agrees at 13 bases. The CDR3 is made up of 15 amino acids. J lost 5 bases, V lost 5 bases, and 6 bases had no gene match. Germline V gene sequence: CDR1 SGHTA, CDR2 FQGNSA. The CDR3 sequence: CASSLTSGGGHEQYF. The CDR3 nucleotides are TGTGCCAGCAGCCTAACTAGCGGGGGGGGCCACGAGCAGTACTTC.

This clonotype came up many times. The chain employs TRBV7-9 and TRBJ1-2; no clear D. This CDR3 has 12 residues. In germline, CDR1 is SEHNR, CDR2 FQNEAQ (reference sequence). The ends were cut back, 8 bases at V and 2 bases at J, with 9 bases in the middle. The CDR3 region has the DNA TGTGCCAGCTTCGCACGGAACTATGGCTACACCTTC. Translating gives CASFARNYGYTF.

This chain's CDR3 is CASSQEYNTGELFF. The CDR3 DNA reads TGCGCCAGCAGCCAAGAGTATAACACCGGGGAGCTGTTTTTT. J is TRBJ2-2 and V is TRBV4-3; D is unclear. V lost 0 bases, J lost 2 bases, and 4 bases lay in between. Germline CDR1 LGHNA, CDR2 YSLEER. The length of the CDR3 is 14 residues.

Ten or more counts support this clonotype. This chain uses TRBV20-1 with TRBJ2-5; unclear D gene. Trimming removed 1 base from V and 2 bases from J, with 11 bases in between. This CDR3 is 14 amino acids long. Germline V gene data show CDR1 as DFQATT and CDR2 as SNEGSKA (reference sequence). The DNA for the CDR3 is TGCAGTGCTAGAGGTAGTGCCTTTCAAGAGACCCAGTACTTC. This sequence encodes CSARGSAFQETQYF.

This clonotype was counted a few times. A single base separates this from a much larger clone, so it may be a read error. No conserved phenylalanine or tryptophan is present at the end of the CDR3, so a read error is the likely explanation. The chain combines TRBV3-1 with TRBJ1-1; 8 bases fit TRBD1. Germline loops: CDR1 LGHDT, CDR2 YNNKEL (reference sequence). CDR3 length equals 13 residues. Trimming cost V 2 bases and J 6 bases; bases outside gene matches: 2. CDR3 sequence (DNA): TGTGCCAGCAGCCAACAGGGGGCAGCTGAAGCTTTCTCT. Protein sequence: CASSQQGAAEAFS.

This clonotype was seen at least ten times. V gene TRBV6-1 combines with J gene TRBJ1-4, with a tentative D call TRBD1 (6 bases). The V end lost 4 bases, the J end lost 10 bases, and 10 bases lay between the germline ends. Per the germline V gene, CDR1 is MNHNS and CDR2 is SASEGT. This CDR3 region has 12 residues. CDR3 sequence (DNA): TGTGCCAGCAGTGGGCAGGGGAGAAAACTGTTTTTT. Its translation is CASSGQGRKLFF.

The sample holds many counts of this clonotype. At one end the junction does not follow the germline gene, possibly because of a read error. The chain combines TRBV5-1 with TRBJ1-1; 7 bases map to TRBD1. Germline CDR1 reads SGHRS; CDR2 reads YFSETQ. The CDR3 contains 12 residues. The CDR3 here is CASRQGNTEAFF. The CDR3 bases are TGTGCCAGCAGACAGGGGAACACTGAAGCTTTCTTT.

This clonotype showed up many times. This chain uses TRBV7-3 with TRBJ2-2; 9 bases align to TRBD1. Germline-derived CDR1 and CDR2 are SGHTA and FQGTGA. The CDR3 spans 14 residues. V was clipped by 6 bases and J by 7 bases; unmatched bases: 6. CDR3 amino acids: CASSRTGVSGELFF. The CDR3 DNA reads as TGTGCCAGCAGTAGGACAGGGGTTAGCGGGGAGCTGTTTTTT.

With respect to this clonotype: Given a much more abundant clone one base away, this may be a read error. This chain links TRBV7-9 with TRBJ2-5; 7 nucleotides align to TRBD1. Germline V lookup: CDR1 SEHNR, CDR2 FQNEAQ (reference sequence). CDR3 length: 14 residues. This CDR3 is CASSPRGRTETRYF. In DNA form, the CDR3 reads TGTGCCAGCAGCCCAAGGGGGCGCACCGAGACCCGGTACTTC.

This clonotype was found many times. J is TRBJ2-7 and V is TRBV28; maybe TRBD1 (6 bases). Germline loops: CDR1 MDHEN, CDR2 SYDVKM. The CDR3 is 13 amino acids. Trimming removed 7 bases at V and 2 bases at J, with 12 bases between. CDR3 sequence: CASKVNRAYEQYF. Written as DNA, the CDR3 is TGTGCCAGCAAAGTGAACAGGGCCTACGAGCAGTACTTC.

This clonotype came up many times. CDR3 sequence (DNA): TGTGCCAGCAGCCCAGGACCTGGAAACACCATATATTTT. This translates into CASSPGPGNTIYF. This chain uses TRBV9 with TRBJ1-3; no clear D. The CDR3 sequence is 13 residues long. Germline CDR1 and CDR2: SGDLS and YYNGEE. The V end lost 4 bases, the J end lost 2 bases, and 7 bases lay between the germline ends.

This clonotype has at least ten counts. The chain joins TRBV5-1 to TRBJ2-3; D is unresolved. The CDR3 covers 14 residues. Trimming removed 4 bases at V and 0 bases at J, with 9 bases between. Germline V gives CDR1 SGHRS, CDR2 YFSETQ. CDR3 protein: CASSTFSSTDTQYF. Written as DNA, the CDR3 is TGCGCCAGCAGCACCTTTTCTAGCACAGATACGCAGTATTTT. Combining the CDR3 with reference TRBV5-1 and TRBJ2-3 gives the whole variable domain KAGVTQTPRYLIKTRGQQVTLSCSPISGHRSVSWYQQTPGQGLQFLFEYFSETQRNKGNFPGRFSGRQFSNSRSEMNVSTLELGDSALYLCASSTFSSTDTQYFGPGTRLTVL.

This clonotype was observed a few times. The chain couples TRBV24-1 to TRBJ2-6, with TRBD2 identical over 7 bases. CDR3 size: 19 residues. Germline trimming cut 3 bases from V and 0 bases from J; bases unmatched to any gene: 10. Germline V gene lookup returns CDR1 KGHDR and CDR2 SFDVKD. CDR3 nucleotide sequence: TGTGCCACCAGTGATCCCCCGGGTGGCGGGAGCTCTGGGGCCAACGTCCTGACTTTC. This gives the protein CATSDPPGGGSSGANVLTF.

This clonotype was detected ten times or more. The chain is built from TRBV5-1 and TRBJ2-1, with 8 bases matching TRBD1. J lost 8 bases, V lost 0 bases, and 4 bases had no gene match. Per the germline V gene, CDR1 is SGHRS and CDR2 is YFSETQ. This CDR3 is 14 amino acids long. CDR3 loop: CASSLEGQGYEQFF. CDR3 bases: TGCGCCAGCAGCTTGGAAGGACAGGGCTATGAGCAGTTCTTC.

This clonotype was recorded many times. The V call is TRBV5-6, the J call TRBJ2-7; the D gene is possibly TRBD1 (6 bases). This CDR3 has 16 amino acids. Looked up from germline, CDR1 is SGHDT and CDR2 is YYEEEE. V lost 0 bases to trimming and J lost 6 bases, with 19 bases between them. CDR3 sequence (DNA): TGTGCCAGCAGCTTGGTGAGCGAACACCCGACAGGCGAGCAGTACTTC. Translated, it gives CASSLVSEHPTGEQYF.

This clonotype occurred many times. The chain joins TRBV24-1 to TRBJ1-1; maybe TRBD1 (5 bases). This CDR3 is built from 13 residues. Germline V gene sequence: CDR1 KGHDR, CDR2 SFDVKD. The V end lost 5 bases, the J end lost 6 bases, and 12 bases lay between the germline ends. The DNA for the CDR3 is TGTGCCACCAGTGCCTGGGACCGATCTGAAGCTTTCTTT. Amino acid sequence: CATSAWDRSEAFF.

This chain connects TRBV11-2 to TRBJ2-7, with D uncertain. The CDR3 is 15 amino acids. Germline CDR1 is SGHAT and CDR2 is FQNNGV. V lost 5 bases and J lost 6, with 20 bases in between. The CDR3 DNA reads TGTGCCAGCAGCCCCGTAGGCTCAGGCGGTTCCGAGCAGTACTTC. Its protein is CASSPVGSGGSEQYF.

This clonotype was seen many times. The CDR3 DNA reads TGTGCCAGCAGTCTTCCAGGGTTCACCTACGAGCAGTACTTC. Amino acids: CASSLPGFTYEQYF. The chain combines TRBV12-3 or TRBV12-4 with TRBJ2-7; D is possibly TRBD1 (5 bases). This CDR3 contains 14 residues. The V end was cut by 5 bases, the J end by 2 bases, with 13 bases between.